This T cell receptor (beta chain) was identified during a study of shared clonotypes between healthy human individuals. In the study overall: CD4 naive and CD4 memory each took three plates per donor, while CD8 naive took two and CD8 memory one.

On sorted subsets, replicate PCRs used approximately 200 ng DNA, or 30,000 or so T cell genomes. Assay: immunoSEQ multiplex PCR; the TCRdb copy retains only in-frame clones and omits some. The sample yields around 2,100,000 clones, 85% to 95% seen once. Selected positively for CCR7 and CD45RO-negative, naive CD8 cells excluded terminally differentiated effector memory CD45RA+ cells. Study-level results: The diversity represented, both genetic and in exposure history, was limited by few donors. Against clonotypes common to all four donors, non-shared ones had lower generation probabilities.

V was shortened by 8 bases and J by 2 bases, with 27 bases between the two germline ends. This CDR3 comprises 18 residues. Germline V gives CDR1 MNHEY, CDR2 SMNVEV (reference sequence). As to this clone: Its target is not known.

The TCR originated in a man younger than 30 in good health. The sequenced material came from naive CD8+ T cells sorted from blood. The chain joins TRBV27 to TRBJ2-5; TRBD2 is a possible D gene (6 bases). The CDR3 sequence is CASGARGRSAQLQETQYF. CDR3 DNA sequence: TGTGCCAGCGGGGCCCGAGGGAGGTCAGCACAGCTACAAGAGACCCAGTACTTC.